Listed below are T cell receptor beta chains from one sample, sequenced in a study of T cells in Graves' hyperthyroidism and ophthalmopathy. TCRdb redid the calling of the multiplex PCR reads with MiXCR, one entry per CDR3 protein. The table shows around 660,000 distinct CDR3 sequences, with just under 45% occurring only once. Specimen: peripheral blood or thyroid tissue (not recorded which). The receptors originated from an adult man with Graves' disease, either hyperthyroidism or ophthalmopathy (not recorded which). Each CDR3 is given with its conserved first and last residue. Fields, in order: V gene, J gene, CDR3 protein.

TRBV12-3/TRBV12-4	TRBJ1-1	CASSPRDRGREYTEAFF
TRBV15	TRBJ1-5	CATSRDMWQPNQPQHF
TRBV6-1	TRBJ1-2	CASRRGENYGYTF
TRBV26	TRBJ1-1	CVSSRTVNTEAFF
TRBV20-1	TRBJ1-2	CSARTGGVDYGYTF
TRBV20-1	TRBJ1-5	CSAGQGAGQPQHF
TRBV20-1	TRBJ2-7	CSAKEAVYEQYF
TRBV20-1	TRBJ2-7	CSSGRSYEQYF
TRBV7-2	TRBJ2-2	CASAQAGLTNTGELFF
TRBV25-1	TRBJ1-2	CASSQSAGYTF
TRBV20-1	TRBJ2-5	CSSQGFQETQYF
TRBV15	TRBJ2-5	CATGTSGREETQYF
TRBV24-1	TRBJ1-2	CATSEAGANYGYTF
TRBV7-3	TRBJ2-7	CASSQDDMGSEQYF
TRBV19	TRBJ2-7	CASSRLAESSYEQYF
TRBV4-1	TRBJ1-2	CASSSAWGDYGYTF
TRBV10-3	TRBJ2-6	CAISETGEGVLTF